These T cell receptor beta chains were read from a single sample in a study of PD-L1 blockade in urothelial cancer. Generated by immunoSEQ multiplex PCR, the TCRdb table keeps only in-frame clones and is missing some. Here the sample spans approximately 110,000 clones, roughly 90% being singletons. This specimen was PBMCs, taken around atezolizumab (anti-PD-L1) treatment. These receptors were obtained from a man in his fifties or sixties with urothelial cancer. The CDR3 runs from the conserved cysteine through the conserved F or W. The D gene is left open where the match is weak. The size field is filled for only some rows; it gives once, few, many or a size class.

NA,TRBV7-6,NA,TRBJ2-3,CASSPDGRTDTQYF,TGTGCCAGCAGCCCCGATGGCCGCACAGATACGCAGTATTTT
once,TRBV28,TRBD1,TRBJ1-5,CASSPSDRGSNQPQHF,TGTGCCAGCAGCCCATCGGACAGGGGGAGCAATCAGCCCCAGCATTTT
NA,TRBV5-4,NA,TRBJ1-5,CASSLYRDDQPQHF,TGTGCCAGCAGCTTGTACAGGGACGATCAGCCCCAGCATTTT
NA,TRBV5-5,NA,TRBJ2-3,CASSTQEGLGTQYF,TGTGCCAGCAGCACCCAGGAGGGCCTCGGTACGCAGTATTTT
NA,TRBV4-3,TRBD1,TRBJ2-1,CASSPVKGGRQFF,TGCGCCAGCAGCCCCGTGAAAGGGGGCCGGCAGTTCTTC
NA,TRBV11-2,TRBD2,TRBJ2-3,CASSSLKGLAGASTDTQYF,TGTGCCAGCAGCTCTCTTAAAGGGCTAGCGGGCGCTAGCACAGATACGCAGTATTTT
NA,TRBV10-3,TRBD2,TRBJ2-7,CAISESASGVYEQYF,TGTGCCATCAGTGAGTCGGCTAGCGGAGTTTACGAGCAGTACTTC
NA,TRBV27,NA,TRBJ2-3,CASLPSWAPDTQYF,TGTGCCAGCCTCCCATCGTGGGCCCCAGATACGCAGTATTTT
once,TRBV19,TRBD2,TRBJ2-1,CASSGLAGAYKYNEQFF,TGTGCCAGTAGCGGACTAGCGGGGGCCTACAAGTACAATGAGCAGTTCTTC
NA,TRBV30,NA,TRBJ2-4,CAWSRKGGRVNIQYF,TGTGCCTGGAGTCGTAAGGGGGGGCGCGTGAACATTCAGTACTTC
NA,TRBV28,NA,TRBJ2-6,CASSPGHLSGANVLTF,TGTGCCAGCAGCCCGGGACACTTATCTGGGGCCAACGTCCTGACTTTC
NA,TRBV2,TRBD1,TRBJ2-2,CASKRTGANTGELFF,TGTGCCAGCAAAAGGACAGGGGCGAACACCGGGGAGCTGTTTTTT
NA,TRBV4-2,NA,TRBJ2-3,CASSPNPSARTDTQYF,TGTGCCAGCAGCCCAAACCCTAGCGCCCGCACAGATACGCAGTATTTT
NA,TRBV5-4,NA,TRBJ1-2,CASSSQGYGYGYTF,TGTGCCAGCAGCTCACAGGGATACGGCTATGGCTACACCTTC
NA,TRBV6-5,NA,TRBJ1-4,CASSYAGGGTNEKLFF,TGTGCCAGCAGTTACGCTGGTGGGGGGACTAATGAAAAACTGTTTTTT
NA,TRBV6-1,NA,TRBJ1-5,CASSEGGGNQPQHF,TGTGCCAGCAGTGAGGGGGGGGGCAATCAGCCCCAGCATTTT
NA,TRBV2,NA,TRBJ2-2,CASTTAGWNTGELFF,TGTGCCAGCACCACAGCGGGTTGGAACACCGGGGAGCTGTTTTTT
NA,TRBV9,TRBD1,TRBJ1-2,CASSPTGTGVNYGYTF,TGTGCCAGCAGCCCCACGGGGACAGGGGTTAACTATGGCTACACCTTC
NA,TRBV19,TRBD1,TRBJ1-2,CASTRGTGGYYGYTF,TGTGCCAGTACCCGCGGGACAGGGGGCTACTATGGCTACACCTTC
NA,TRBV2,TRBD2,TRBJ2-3,CASSDPARGVYTDTQYF,TGTGCCAGCAGTGATCCAGCGCGGGGGGTCTACACAGATACGCAGTATTTT
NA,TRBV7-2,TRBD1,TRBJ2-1,CASSAGQGVGNEQFF,TGTGCCAGCAGCGCCGGACAGGGAGTCGGGAATGAGCAGTTCTTC
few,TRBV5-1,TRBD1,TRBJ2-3,CASSSGQGTEEQYF,TGCGCCAGCAGCTCTGGACAGGGAACTGAAGAGCAGTATTTT
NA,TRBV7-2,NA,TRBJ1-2,CASSPYGGDGYTF,TGTGCCAGCAGCCCTTATGGAGGGGATGGCTACACCTTC
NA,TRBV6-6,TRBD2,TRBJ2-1,CASRAIGGRYNEQFF,TGTGCCAGCAGGGCTATCGGCGGGAGATACAATGAGCAGTTCTTC
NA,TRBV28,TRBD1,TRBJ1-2,CASNLAGGSYGYTF,TGTGCCAGCAACCTGGCAGGGGGGAGCTATGGCTACACCTTC
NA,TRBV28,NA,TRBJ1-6,CASSPTLGVRTAPLHF,TGTGCCAGCAGCCCCACTTTAGGGGTACGTACGGCACCCCTCCACTTT
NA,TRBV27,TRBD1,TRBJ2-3,CASRRTGVTDTQYF,TGTGCCAGCAGACGGACAGGGGTGACAGATACGCAGTATTTT
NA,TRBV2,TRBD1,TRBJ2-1,CASSRQGNEQFF,TGTGCCAGCAGTCGACAGGGGAATGAGCAGTTCTTC
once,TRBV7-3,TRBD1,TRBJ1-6,CASSMDRDSPLHF,TGTGCCAGCAGCATGGACAGGGATTCACCCCTCCACTTT
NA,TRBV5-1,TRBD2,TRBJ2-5,CASSFSGGKETQYF,TGCGCCAGCAGCTTTAGCGGGGGGAAAGAGACCCAGTACTTC
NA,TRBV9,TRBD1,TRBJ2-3,CASSSSAGQGGDTQYF,TGTGCCAGCAGCTCTAGTGCGGGACAGGGGGGTGATACGCAGTATTTT
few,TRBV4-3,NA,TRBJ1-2,CASSQVAGARGGYTF,TGCGCCAGCAGCCAAGTGGCCGGTGCACGAGGTGGCTACACCTTC
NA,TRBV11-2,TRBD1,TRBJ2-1,CASSRPGQETEQFF,TGTGCCAGCAGTCGTCCGGGACAGGAAACCGAGCAGTTCTTC
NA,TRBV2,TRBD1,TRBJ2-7,CASTRDREAYEQYF,TGTGCCAGCACCCGGGACAGGGAAGCCTACGAGCAGTACTTC
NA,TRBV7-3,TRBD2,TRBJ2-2,CASSREGLAKTGELFF,TGTGCCAGCAGCCGAGAGGGACTAGCGAAGACCGGGGAGCTGTTTTTT
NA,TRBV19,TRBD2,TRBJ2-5,CASRRGGSIETQYF,TGTGCCAGTCGCCGGGGCGGGAGTATAGAGACCCAGTACTTC
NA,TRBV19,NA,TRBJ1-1,CASSTLRRMNTEAFF,TGTGCCAGTAGTACCTTAAGGAGAATGAACACTGAAGCTTTCTTT
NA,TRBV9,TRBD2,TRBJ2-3,CASSVGPPQRGVEDTQYF,TGTGCCAGCAGCGTAGGTCCCCCCCAGCGGGGGGTTGAAGATACGCAGTATTTT
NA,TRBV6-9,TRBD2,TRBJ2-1,CASLAGTSGNEQFF,TGTGCCAGCCTCGCGGGTACTAGCGGGAATGAGCAGTTCTTC
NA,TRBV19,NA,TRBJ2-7,CASSAPGELSYEQYF,TGTGCCAGTAGCGCTCCAGGTGAGCTGAGTTACGAGCAGTACTTC
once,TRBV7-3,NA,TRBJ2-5,CASSREHKETQYF,TGTGCCAGCAGCCGGGAACACAAAGAGACCCAGTACTTC
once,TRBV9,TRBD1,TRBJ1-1,CASSPSQGAASRAFF,TGTGCCAGCAGCCCCTCACAGGGGGCGGCTTCAAGGGCTTTCTTT
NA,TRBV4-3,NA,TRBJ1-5,CASSQDLSSGSAYQPQHF,TGCGCCAGCAGCCAAGATTTGTCGTCGGGTTCAGCCTATCAGCCCCAGCATTTT
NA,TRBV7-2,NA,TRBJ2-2,CASSSHLTEAGELFF,TGTGCCAGCAGCTCTCACCTGACGGAGGCCGGGGAGCTGTTTTTT
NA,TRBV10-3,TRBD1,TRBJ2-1,CAISQQGANEQFF,TGTGCCATCAGCCAACAGGGGGCGAATGAGCAGTTCTTC
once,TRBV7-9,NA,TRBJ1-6,CASSLEIVHSPLHF,TGTGCCAGCAGCTTAGAAATAGTCCATTCACCCCTCCACTTT
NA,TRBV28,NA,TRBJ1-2,CASNFRDYGYTF,TGTGCCAGCAACTTCCGGGACTATGGCTACACCTTC
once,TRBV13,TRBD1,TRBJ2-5,CASSLDLGTGRGETQYF,TGTGCCAGCAGCTTAGATCTTGGGACAGGGAGAGGAGAGACCCAGTACTTC
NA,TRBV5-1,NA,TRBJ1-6,CASSLNRQNSPLHF,TGCGCCAGCAGCTTGAACAGGCAAAATTCACCCCTCCACTTT
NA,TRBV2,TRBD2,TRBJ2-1,CASREQTSGSPQFF,TGTGCCAGCAGAGAGCAAACTAGCGGCAGTCCCCAGTTCTTC
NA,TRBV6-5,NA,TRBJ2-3,CASSNQGTQYF,TGTGCCAGCAGTAACCAGGGTACGCAGTATTTT
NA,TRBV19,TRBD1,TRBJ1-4,CASSIDGAGGDEKLFF,TGTGCCAGTAGTATAGATGGGGCAGGGGGTGATGAAAAACTGTTTTTT
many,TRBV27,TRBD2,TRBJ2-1,CASSSRTSPRYEQFF,TGTGCCAGCAGTTCGAGGACTAGTCCCAGGTATGAGCAGTTCTTC
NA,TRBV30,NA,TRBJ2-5,CAWSVGGRRTQYF,TGTGCCTGGAGTGTAGGAGGGCGGCGCACCCAGTACTTC
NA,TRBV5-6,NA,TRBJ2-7,CASSSGQSYEQYF,TGTGCCAGCAGCTCTGGACAGTCGTACGAGCAGTACTTC
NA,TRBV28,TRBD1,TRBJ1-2,CASSLYDRGYGYTF,TGTGCCAGCAGTTTATACGACAGGGGCTATGGCTACACCTTC
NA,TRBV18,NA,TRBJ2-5,CASSPARIETQYF,TGTGCCAGCTCACCAGCCAGGATTGAGACCCAGTACTTC
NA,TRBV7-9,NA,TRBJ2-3,CASSSRVQLSTDTQYF,TGTGCCAGCAGCTCGAGAGTCCAACTTTCCACAGATACGCAGTATTTT
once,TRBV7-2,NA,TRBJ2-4,CASSQNALLEPLAKNIQYF,TGTGCCAGCAGCCAAAACGCCCTCTTGGAGCCGTTGGCCAAAAACATTCAGTACTTC